This TCR beta chain was identified in a study of sequential checkpoint blockade in melanoma (dated by TCRdb to the late 2010s). Regarding the study in general: Using 1:1 randomization, the trial assigned patients either to first-line nivolumab followed by ipilimumab (arm A) or to ipilimumab followed by nivolumab (arm B). Maintenance nivolumab was given following each of the two trial sequences. Overall study results and their limits: The model for predicting response that combines TCR metrics with mutation burden needs to be validated in larger, independent patient cohorts.

The treatment or condition tag for this specimen amounts to: randomized to nivolumab then ipilimumab (arm A) or the reverse (arm B). None of the trial patients had been given prior DNA-damaging chemotherapy. On a FACS Aria II flow cytometer, live CD3+CD8+ cells that were negative for CD19 and CD56 were sorted from thawed PBMCs. Samples came from patients with melanoma in CheckMate 064, a randomized, open-label phase II trial of sequential checkpoint blockade. Leukapheresis was used to collect peripheral blood mononuclear cells, which were then purified with Ficoll-Paque and frozen in human serum with roughly 10% DMSO. Purity of sorted blood CD3+CD8+ cells was verified at >95% immediately after sorting, followed by DNA extraction. A distance of 20 bases separates the germline ends of V and J, which lose 1 base and 6 bases respectively. The germline V gene gives CDR1 as MGHRA and CDR2 as YSYEKL. The CDR3 measures 17 amino acids from cysteine to phenylalanine. The sequence is cut down to CDR3 DNA, 51 bases in frame from base 1.

TCRbeta CDR3 regions were immunosequenced from genomic DNA with the immunoSEQ Assay. Genomic DNA was amplified by bias-controlled multiplex PCR before high-throughput sequencing. The authors' pipeline ran thus. To quantify the absolute abundance of each unique TCRbeta CDR3 region, the sequences were collapsed and filtered. Clonality, defined as 1 minus Pielou's evenness, was calculated using only productive rearrangements. Clones with significantly greater frequencies in on-treatment versus baseline samples were identified using a previously published method. TCRdb carries this immuneACCESS record with in-frame sequences only. Its versions omit some clonotypes, under half of them owing to an unresolved V gene in the studies checked, with the rest unexplained. V, J and clone size derive from that table, while D and trimming were established from the DNA sequence. The sample table records approximately 10,000 clones; around 73% of these occur just once. The ten largest clones take up around 14% of the sample.

With respect to this clone: Which antigen it targets is not known. Qualities for individual bases were not recorded, and no much larger clone is one base off.

The chain is encoded by TRBV4-1 joined to TRBJ2-3; the best D guess is TRBD2, with 6 bases matching. This receptor was identified in a human donor with melanoma. Source: CD8+ T cells sorted from blood (inferred from file names), taken from a patient given nivolumab and ipilimumab in sequence. This receptor carries the CDR3 CASSQAMGGPPTDTQYF. The DNA sequence follows: TGCGCCAGCAGCCAAGCTATGGGGGGTCCCCCTACGGATACGCAGTATTTT.